This T cell receptor beta chain was retrieved from a study of cytomegalovirus exposure and HLA in healthy donors. Notes on the study in general: CMV serostatus was the sole immune exposure information available. Highest at DRB1 and lowest at HLA-C, TCR association rates differed among HLA loci in a later analysis. High specificity and sensitivity for cytomegalovirus status were reported for the classifier.

PCR primers comprised 60 Vbeta and 13 Jbeta primers. Libraries were prepared by immunoSEQ multiplex PCR; TCRdb keeps only in-frame clonotypes and omits some of them. The table includes some 180,000 clones, approximately 79% detected once. A note on this clone: Its antigen remains unidentified.

Germline values: CDR1 SGHVS, CDR2 FNYEAQ. V dropped 1 base and J dropped 5 bases, with 9 bases sitting between them. This CDR3 comprises 14 residues. The chain is built from TRBV7-6 and TRBJ2-1; TRBD1 might be the D (6 bases). The sample comprised PBMCs. This receptor was identified in a woman aged 25 to 45 in good health and CMV-seropositive. The CDR3 is CASSLGQVHNEQFF. CDR3 nucleotide sequence: TGTGCCAGCAGCTTAGGACAGGTACACAATGAGCAGTTCTTC.